Listed below are T cell receptor beta chains from one sample, sequenced in a study of patients and donors after allogeneic stem cell transplantation. TCRdb recomputed calls from the RT-PCR reads with MiXCR, one row per CDR3 protein. The table records 900,000 to 1,000,000 distinct CDR3 sequences, 15% to 20% of them present only once. The sample was blood, either unsorted or a sorted T cell fraction (not recorded which). The receptor source for this set is a human donor who was either an allogeneic HSCT recipient or a stem cell or donor lymphocyte infusion donor (not recorded which). It is not recorded whose cells these are; they may come from a transplant donor. The CDR3 runs from the conserved cysteine through the conserved F or W. The D gene is left open where the match is weak. Some rows have no size entry. The others give once, few or many, or a class for an expanded clone.

size,D,J,V,DNA,CDR3
few,TRBD1,TRBJ1-2,TRBV24-1,TGTGCCACCAGTGATTCCTCCGGGACAGGGGGCAACTATGGCTACACCTTC,CATSDSSGTGGNYGYTF
few,NA,TRBJ1-1,TRBV4-1,TGCGCCAGCAGTCCCAGTAACATGAACACTGAAGCTTTCTTT,CASSPSNMNTEAFF
many,NA,TRBJ1-6,TRBV12-3/TRBV12-4,TGTGCCAGCAGTTTTGGTCAATTTAATTCACCCCTCCACTTT,CASSFGQFNSPLHF
NA,TRBD2,TRBJ2-5,TRBV4-1,TGCGCCAGCAGCCATCTGCAAGCGGGAGGGGTAGAGACCCAGTACTTC,CASSHLQAGGVETQYF
few,TRBD1,TRBJ1-6,TRBV5-1,TGCGCCAGCAGCCCCCGGGGACAGGGGGCGAGATCACCCCTCCACTTT,CASSPRGQGARSPLHF
few,TRBD2,TRBJ2-5,TRBV10-3,TGTGCCATCAGTGAGTCGTTGGCGGGAGTGGAGACCCAGTACTTC,CAISESLAGVETQYF
few,TRBD1,TRBJ1-2,TRBV4-1,TGCGCCAGCAGCTTCCGGGACAGGGAGATAGATGGCTACACCTTC,CASSFRDREIDGYTF
NA,NA,TRBJ1-1,TRBV7-6,TGTGCCAGCAGCTTAGCGATGGGGTCTGAAGCTTTCTTT,CASSLAMGSEAFF
few,TRBD2,TRBJ2-1,TRBV18,TGTGCCAGCTCAGCTAGCGGGGGAGACAATGAGCAGTTCTTC,CASSASGGDNEQFF
NA,NA,TRBJ1-2,TRBV5-5,TGTGCCAGCAGCTTGCAGCTCGATGGGAACTATGGCTACACCTTC,CASSLQLDGNYGYTF
NA,TRBD1,TRBJ2-7,TRBV30,TGTGCCTGGGCCCAGGGGGCGGGGGAGCAGTACTTC,CAWAQGAGEQYF
NA,NA,TRBJ2-1,TRBV27,TGTGCCAGCCCGCCCGGTTCCCACTACAATGAGCAGTTCTTC,CASPPGSHYNEQFF
few,NA,TRBJ2-1,TRBV7-2,TGTGCCAGCAGCCGTGTCGGTAGAGCGGATGAGCAGTTCTTC,CASSRVGRADEQFF
NA,NA,TRBJ2-1,TRBV4-3,TGCGCCAGCAGCCCCCGGGTGGTCCCAAACAATGAGCAGTTCTTC,CASSPRVVPNNEQFF
NA,NA,TRBJ1-6,TRBV12-3/TRBV12-4,TGTGCCAGCAGTTTGGGCGGACGGGACTCACCCCTCCACTTT,CASSLGGRDSPLHF
NA,TRBD2,TRBJ2-1,TRBV12-3/TRBV12-4,TGTGCCAGCAGTCGGACTAGCAATGAGCAGTTCTTC,CASSRTSNEQFF
few,NA,TRBJ1-4,TRBV6-1,TGTGCCAGCAGTGAACTAAGGACTGCCAATGAAAAACTGTTTTTT,CASSELRTANEKLFF
NA,TRBD1,TRBJ1-4,TRBV12-3/TRBV12-4,TGTGCCAGCAGTTTTGAGCAGGGGGCGAAAACTAATGAAAAACTGTTTTTT,CASSFEQGAKTNEKLFF
NA,NA,TRBJ1-2,TRBV10-3,TGTGCCATCAGTGAGTCTTCGGGGTTAGGCTACACCTTC,CAISESSGLGYTF
NA,NA,TRBJ1-2,TRBV6-1,TGTGCCAGCACTAATGAGGGGGGCTACACCTTC,CASTNEGGYTF
few,NA,TRBJ2-5,TRBV28,TGTGCCAGCAGTTTATTCTCGACAGGGAGGAGGGAGACCCAGTACTTC,CASSLFSTGRRETQYF
few,NA,TRBJ1-1,TRBV6-6,TGTGCCAGCAAACATAATGAAGCTTTCTTT,CASKHNEAFF
NA,NA,TRBJ1-2,TRBV30,TGTGCCTGGAGTGTACTGGGGGGCCGAGCTCTGGGCTACACCTTC,CAWSVLGGRALGYTF
NA,NA,TRBJ1-1,TRBV6-1,TGTGCCAGCAGAGAAGAGGCAGGGATGGCCACTGAAGCTTTCTTT,CASREEAGMATEAFF
NA,TRBD2,TRBJ2-1,TRBV10-3,TGTGCCATCACCGGCGGGGGTTTCGCCTACAATGAGCAGTTCTTC,CAITGGGFAYNEQFF
NA,NA,TRBJ2-5,TRBV12-3/TRBV12-4,TGTGCCAGCAGTTTAGCACACCTCGGGGCCCAGTACTTC,CASSLAHLGAQYF
few,NA,TRBJ1-3,TRBV9,TGTGCCAGCAGCGTAGTTGAAGGAAGGCTGTCTGGAAACACCATATATTTT,CASSVVEGRLSGNTIYF
NA,NA,TRBJ2-7,TRBV29-1,TGCAGCGTTGTCGGCCAGGGTGGGTACGAGCAGTACTTC,CSVVGQGGYEQYF
few,NA,TRBJ1-5,TRBV6-5,TGTGCCAGCAGTTACTCCGAGAGGCAGCCCCAGCATTTT,CASSYSERQPQHF
NA,NA,TRBJ1-2,TRBV6-1,TGTGCCAGCAGTGAAATTCGGAGAAACTATGGCTACACCTTC,CASSEIRRNYGYTF
NA,NA,TRBJ2-3,TRBV6-1,TGTGCCAGCAGGGGGACTTTCCCTAGCACAGATACGCAGTATTTT,CASRGTFPSTDTQYF
few,NA,TRBJ2-4,TRBV5-5,TGTGCCAGCAGCTTGGATTGGACCGGCGGACTAGCCAAAAACATTCAGTACTTC,CASSLDWTGGLAKNIQYF
few,NA,TRBJ1-2,TRBV29-1,TGCAGCGTCCAGAGTCGCTATGGCTACACCTTC,CSVQSRYGYTF
few,TRBD2,TRBJ2-3,TRBV20-1,TGCAGTGCTATTTCACTAGCGGGCACAGATACGCAGTATTTT,CSAISLAGTDTQYF
few,TRBD2,TRBJ2-7,TRBV2,TGTGCCAGCATGCTTGGACTAGCGGGCAACTACGAGCAGTACTTC,CASMLGLAGNYEQYF
few,NA,TRBJ2-7,TRBV28,TGTGCCAGCAGTTTTCTAGGAGGAGAATACGAGCAGTACTTC,CASSFLGGEYEQYF
few,NA,TRBJ1-4,TRBV2,TGTGCCAGCGTTCAGTTAGCGGGCCATGAAAAACTGTTTTTT,CASVQLAGHEKLFF
once,TRBD2,TRBJ2-1,TRBV6-2/TRBV6-3,TGTGCCAGCAGCCCCGGACTAGCGGGGCTCGGGAATGAGCAGTTCTTC,CASSPGLAGLGNEQFF
once,NA,TRBJ2-7,TRBV6-1,TGTGCCTCCTCCAACCCAGGGAGACGGACCTACGAGCAGTACTTC,CASSNPGRRTYEQYF
NA,NA,TRBJ2-5,TRBV6-1,TGTGCCAGCAGCCTATCAGGGTTTCGAGAGACCCAGTACTTC,CASSLSGFRETQYF
NA,NA,TRBJ1-1,TRBV7-8,TGTGCCAGCAGCCCAATTACCTATATGAACACTGAAGCTTTCTTT,CASSPITYMNTEAFF
NA,TRBD2,TRBJ2-3,TRBV10-3,TGTGCCATCAGTGAAAGGACTAGCTTCGCTGATACGCAGTATTTT,CAISERTSFADTQYF
NA,NA,TRBJ2-3,TRBV5-6,TGTGCCAGCAGCCCCGGGCGGCGGGTAAGCACAGATACGCAGTATTTT,CASSPGRRVSTDTQYF